A selection of T cell receptor beta chains follows, all from one sample in a study of T cells expressing NK-cell markers. TCRdb re-called the 5' RACE reads and gives one entry per CDR3 protein, without DNA. This listing includes hundreds of thousands of distinct CDR3 sequences. Sequencing input: blood T cells: a sorted CD56 or NKG2C T cell subset, CD4+ or CD8+ T cells, or bulk PBMC T cells (not recorded which). These receptors came from a woman between 18 and 70 years old in good health. The CDR3 runs from the conserved cysteine through the conserved F or W.

v_call,j_call,cdr3_aa
TRBV19,TRBJ1-5,CASSPFNQPQHF
TRBV12-3/TRBV12-4,TRBJ1-6,CASRGQGARGSPLHF
TRBV20-1,TRBJ2-1,CSADAGGPSGRYNEQFF
TRBV20-1,TRBJ2-3,CSARDTISDADTQYF
TRBV7-9,TRBJ2-3,CASSLYTASTDTQYF
TRBV11-2,TRBJ2-5,CASSFGEAGGRETQYF
TRBV2,TRBJ1-3,CASSTLPNTIYF
TRBV9,TRBJ2-2,CASSVDAGHTGELFF
TRBV29-1,TRBJ2-1,CSVLDLGEQFF
TRBV12-3/TRBV12-4,TRBJ1-3,CASSLWVQPRNTIYF
TRBV12-5,TRBJ2-1,CASGPTGSNEQFF
TRBV12-3/TRBV12-4,TRBJ2-3,CASSLTSGSTDTQYF
TRBV7-9,TRBJ1-1,CASSIAVPNTEAFF
TRBV10-3,TRBJ2-1,CAISESVAAGPSSYNEQFF
TRBV6-1,TRBJ2-5,CASSPGDYPRETQYF
TRBV3-1,TRBJ2-1,CASSQELAGGPGFF
TRBV5-1,TRBJ2-3,CASRSGGADTQYF
TRBV6-1,TRBJ1-5,CASSERLGFQPQHF
TRBV27,TRBJ2-1,CASSPGTSSYEQFF
TRBV7-8,TRBJ2-1,CASRVAGGDSYNEQFF
TRBV7-7,TRBJ2-1,CASSPSPDSYNEQFF
TRBV4-3,TRBJ1-1,CASSQDGRTEAFF
TRBV27,TRBJ2-7,CASSSETSDGYYEQYF
TRBV5-6,TRBJ1-2,CASSLLSGGYGYTF
TRBV3-1,TRBJ2-1,CASSQGGLPPNEQFF
TRBV27,TRBJ1-2,CASSSGPGRGGGYTF
TRBV28,TRBJ2-7,CASSGSGRGYEQYF
TRBV15,TRBJ2-2,CATSRDTATGELFF
TRBV15,TRBJ2-1,CATSRSGTSGTYEQFF
TRBV27,TRBJ1-6,CASRNRADNSPLHF
TRBV3-1,TRBJ1-1,CASSQRGGGNTEAFF
TRBV7-9,TRBJ2-3,CASSLTSTTQYF
TRBV4-2,TRBJ2-2,CASSQEGGFTGELFF